This T cell receptor (beta chain) was captured in a study of T-cell memory formation after mild COVID-19. Study overall: Among the donors, TCR clusters were largely specific to each donor.

General observations from the study: CD4/CD8 balance held among clones contracting day 15 to 85, and later expanders leaned CD4+.

A few counts support this clonotype. Its antigen is still unknown. TCRdb fed the 5' RACE reads into MiXCR, producing one record per CDR3 protein. The top ten clones hold approximately 2% of a sample with 140,000 or so distinct CDR3 sequences, 15% to 20% of them seen once. This CDR3 has 17 amino acids. With 3 bases clipped from V and 5 bases from J, the junction kept 8 bases outside the gene matches. The germline CDR1 and CDR2 sequences are SGHRS and YFSETQ. The source material was PBMCs or a T cell subset sorted from them (not recorded which). The gene calls are TRBV5-1 and TRBJ2-3; 14 bases align to TRBD2. This TCR was sampled from an adult woman who had mild COVID-19 (a few samples of this study predate the infection). Cell type and time point are not known. The CDR3 sequence: CASSSGLAGGKVDTQYF. As DNA, the CDR3 is TGCGCCAGCAGCTCCGGACTAGCGGGGGGAAAAGTAGATACGCAGTATTTT.